The clone carrying this T cell receptor (beta chain) has only one observation. A second PCR of 7 to 11 cycles used a sample-barcoded 5' primer and a J-beta primer mix. TCRdb passed the 5' RACE reads through MiXCR, listing each CDR3 protein once. Here the sample spans approximately 810,000 distinct CDR3 sequences, 29% being singletons. This record belongs to a study of blood T cells in healthy people across ages. The sequenced sample consisted of blood. The sequence came from an elderly woman in good health.

CDR3 protein: CASSLRTMSVGQVNYGYTF. CDR3 nucleotide sequence: TGTGCCAGTAGCCTACGAACCATGTCAGTGGGGCAAGTTAACTATGGCTACACCTTC. This rearrangement joins TRBV19 to TRBJ1-2; D might be TRBD1 (5 bases). Germline CDR1 LNHDA, CDR2 SQIVND (reference sequence). Between the trimmed V and J ends, which lost 6 bases and 1 base, there was a span of 27 bases. This CDR3 spans 19 amino acids.